The 17 T cell receptor beta chains below were found in one sample sequenced in a study of blood T cell repertoires in COVID-19. Clones were sequenced by immunoSEQ multiplex PCR, and TCRdb holds only the in-frame ones, with some missing. The sample lists some 320,000 clones; 90% were seen once. The sample taken for sequencing was PBMCs or T cells enriched from blood (not recorded which). These receptors all come from a man between 60 and 70 years old who had recovered from COVID-19.

A single count supports this clone. The chain links TRBV9 to TRBJ1-2; tentatively, D is TRBD1 (6 bases). The CDR3 covers 12 residues. V dropped 4 bases and J dropped 6 bases, with 10 bases sitting between them. Germline V gene lookup returns CDR1 SGDLS and CDR2 YYNGEE. CDR3 DNA: TGTGCCAGCAGCTCCTACAGGGATGGCTACACCTTC. Translation gives CASSSYRDGYTF.

The chain has TRBV7-2 and TRBJ2-1, with 7 bases lining up with TRBD1. Germline lookup yields CDR1 SGHTA and CDR2 FQGNSA. The ends lost 5 bases at V and 10 bases at J; junction bases unmatched: 11. The CDR3 totals 14 residues. The CDR3 region has the DNA TGTGCCAGCAGCCAGGGGGTTGAGCGCAGCGAGCAGTTCTTC. This gives the protein CASSQGVERSEQFF.

V usage is TRBV5-1 and J usage is TRBJ1-2; possible D gene TRBD1, 6 bases. The V end lost 1 base, the J end lost 4 bases, and 17 bases lay between the germline ends. Germline V gives CDR1 SGHRS, CDR2 YFSETQ. The length of the CDR3 is 16 residues. CDR3 protein: CASSLRPGDFIYGYTF. The CDR3 nucleotides are TGCGCCAGCAGCTTGAGGCCAGGGGATTTTATCTATGGCTACACCTTC.

The J gene is TRBJ2-5, the V gene TRBV19; 12 positions match TRBD2. CDR3 length equals 20 residues. From germline, CDR1 is LNHDA and CDR2 SQIVND (reference sequence). V dropped 3 bases and J dropped 1; count of bases not matched to a gene: 15. The chain's CDR3 is CASSMNRRASGRGVQETQYF. For the CDR3, the DNA is TGTGCCAGTAGTATGAATAGGCGGGCTAGCGGGAGGGGGGTCCAAGAGACCCAGTACTTC.

The V gene is TRBV19, the J gene TRBJ1-1; 8 bases line up with TRBD1. Germline-derived CDR1 and CDR2 are LNHDA and SQIVND (reference sequence). V gave up 7 bases and J gave up 2 bases; unmatched junction bases: 6. This CDR3 contains 14 residues. The CDR3 bases are TGTGCCAGTATGGCCGACAGGGGTAACACTGAAGCTTTCTTT. As protein: CASMADRGNTEAFF.

The chain couples TRBV5-1 to TRBJ2-5, with a weak D call TRBD2 (6 bases). The V end was cut by 1 base, the J end by 0 bases, with 13 bases between. There are 16 residues in the CDR3. Germline assignment: CDR1 SGHRS and CDR2 YFSETQ. CDR3 amino acids: CASSLIGGKYQETQYF. The CDR3 DNA follows: TGCGCCAGCAGCTTGATCGGCGGGAAATACCAAGAGACCCAGTACTTC.

This chain joins TRBV7-2 and TRBJ2-5; D is uncertain. This CDR3 spans 16 amino acids. Germline V gene data show CDR1 as SGHTA and CDR2 as FQGNSA. The V end lost 3 bases, the J end lost 1 base, and 15 bases lay between the germline ends. In DNA form, the CDR3 reads TGTGCCAGCAGCTTGGGTAGTGGAGTGGGCCAAGAGACCCAGTACTTC. Translating it yields CASSLGSGVGQETQYF.

The gene calls are TRBV7-3 and TRBJ2-1; 8 bases agree with TRBD2. Germline CDR1 and CDR2: SGHTA and FQGTGA. Germline trimming cut 1 base from V and 8 bases from J; bases unmatched to any gene: 4. CDR3 length equals 14 residues. In DNA form, the CDR3 reads TGTGCCAGCAGCTTAAGCGGGGGGCCGTATGAGCAGTTCTTC. The encoded protein is CASSLSGGPYEQFF.

This rearrangement joins TRBV2 to TRBJ1-2; 10 nucleotides agree with TRBD1. The CDR3 has 14 residues. J lost 8 bases, V lost 7 bases, and 10 bases had no gene match. CDR1 is SNHLY and CDR2 is FYNNEI in the germline V gene. As DNA, the CDR3 is TGTGCCAGCAAGCCGGGACAGGGGTTTGGGGGCTACACCTTC. It is translated as CASKPGQGFGGYTF. The full variable domain, rest sourced from reference TRBV2 and TRBJ1-2, is EPEVTQTPSHQVTQMGQEVILRCVPISNHLYFYWYRQILGQKVEFLVSFYNNEISEKSEIFDDQFSVERPDGSNFTLKIRSTKLEDSAMYFCASKPGQGFGGYTFGSGTRLTVV.

The rearrangement joins TRBV10-1 to TRBJ2-7, with 8 bases that match TRBD1. The germline CDR1 and CDR2 sequences are WNHNN and SYGVQD (reference sequence). This CDR3 has 15 amino acids. The ends lost 3 bases at V and 0 bases at J; junction bases unmatched: 4. CDR3: CASSDPTGVSYEQYF. DNA for the CDR3: TGCGCCAGCAGTGACCCGACAGGGGTCTCCTACGAGCAGTACTTC.

V and J are TRBV9 and TRBJ1-4; D uncertain. The CDR3 contains 13 residues. Germline CDR1 and CDR2: SGDLS and YYNGEE. The germline V and J ends were trimmed by 3 bases and 8 bases, with 11 bases remaining between them. The CDR3 bases are TGTGCCAGCAGCGAAGCTGATTGGGAAAAACTGTTTTTT. Protein: CASSEADWEKLFF.

The chain links TRBV27 to TRBJ1-5; TRBD1 aligns across 7 bases. The CDR3 covers 17 residues. Germline lookup yields CDR1 MNHEY and CDR2 SMNVEV (reference sequence). V was clipped by 7 bases and J by 4 bases; unmatched bases: 16. The CDR3 loop reads CASKGDSSPNSNQPQHF. The DNA for the CDR3 is TGTGCCAGCAAGGGGGACAGTTCCCCAAATAGTAATCAGCCCCAGCATTTT.

The chain carries TRBV30 and TRBJ2-3; D uncertain. CDR3 size: 13 residues. The V end was cut by 4 bases, the J end by 2 bases, with 10 bases between. Germline CDR1 reads GTSNPN; CDR2 reads SVGIG (reference sequence). CDR3 sequence reads: CAWNTLSTDTQYF. The CDR3, as DNA: TGTGCCTGGAACACCCTTTCCACAGATACGCAGTATTTT.

The chain joins TRBV3-1 (or the pseudogene TRBV3-2) to TRBJ2-1, with 8 positions matching TRBD1. This CDR3 comprises 16 residues. The germline V gene encodes CDR1 LGHDT and CDR2 YNNKEL (reference sequence). Losses at the gene ends were 3 bases for V and 9 bases for J; bases not matched to a gene: 13. CDR3 amino acids: CASSHRTGRGVTEQFF. CDR3 sequence (DNA): TGTGCCAGCAGCCACCGGACAGGGCGAGGGGTCACTGAGCAGTTCTTC.

The V call is TRBV19, the J call TRBJ1-4; D unresolved. Germline CDR1 LNHDA, CDR2 SQIVND (reference sequence). Between the trimmed V and J ends, which lost 6 bases and 0 bases, there was a span of 8 bases. The CDR3 totals 14 residues. This chain's CDR3 is CASRSGATNEKLFF. DNA of the CDR3: TGTGCCAGTAGGAGCGGAGCAACTAATGAAAAACTGTTTTTT.

The chain is built from TRBV5-6 and TRBJ1-5; TRBD1 agrees at 10 bases. J lost 4 bases, V lost 5 bases, and 6 bases had no gene match. In germline, CDR1 is SGHDT, CDR2 YYEEEE. The CDR3 length is 15 residues. DNA of the CDR3: TGTGCCAGCAGTTCGACAGGGGGCCAAAATCAGCCCCAGCATTTT. This encodes CASSSTGGQNQPQHF.

The rearrangement links TRBV5-5 to TRBJ1-2; D is undetermined. The germline gives CDR1 SGHKS, CDR2 YYEKEE (reference sequence). V lost 4 bases and J 2 bases, leaving 18 bases between the germline ends. This CDR3 is 16 amino acids long. CDR3 in DNA: TGTGCCAGCAGCCCGGTTGGCGGATACTCCAACTATGGCTACACCTTC. Translating gives CASSPVGGYSNYGYTF.